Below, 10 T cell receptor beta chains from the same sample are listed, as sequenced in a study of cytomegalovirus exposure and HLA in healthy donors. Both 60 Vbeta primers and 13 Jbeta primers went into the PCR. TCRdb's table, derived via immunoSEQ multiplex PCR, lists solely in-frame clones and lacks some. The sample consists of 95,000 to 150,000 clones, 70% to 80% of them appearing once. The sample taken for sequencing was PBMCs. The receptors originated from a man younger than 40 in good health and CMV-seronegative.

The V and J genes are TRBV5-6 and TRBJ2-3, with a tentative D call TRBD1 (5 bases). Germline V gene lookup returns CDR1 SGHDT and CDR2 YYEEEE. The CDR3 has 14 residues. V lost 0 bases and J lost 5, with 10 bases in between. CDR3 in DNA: TGTGCCAGCAGCTTGGGGCCGCAGGGAGATACGCAGTATTTT. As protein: CASSLGPQGDTQYF.

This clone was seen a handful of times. CDR3 bases: TGTGCCAGCAGCGCCCGGGACAGTCGCGGCTATGGCTACACCTTC. The encoded protein is CASSARDSRGYGYTF. V gene TRBV11-2 combines with J gene TRBJ1-2; 7 bases agree with TRBD1. This CDR3 is built from 15 residues. Germline V gene lookup returns CDR1 SGHAT and CDR2 FQNNGV. V was clipped by 5 bases and J by 4 bases; unmatched bases: 10. Using reference TRBV11-2 and TRBJ1-2 for the parts outside the CDR3, the full variable domain is EAGVAQSPRYKIIEKRQSVAFWCNPISGHATLYWYQQILGQGPKLLIQFQNNGVVDDSQLPKDRFSAERLKGVDSTLKIQPAKLEDSAVYLCASSARDSRGYGYTFGSGTRLTVV.

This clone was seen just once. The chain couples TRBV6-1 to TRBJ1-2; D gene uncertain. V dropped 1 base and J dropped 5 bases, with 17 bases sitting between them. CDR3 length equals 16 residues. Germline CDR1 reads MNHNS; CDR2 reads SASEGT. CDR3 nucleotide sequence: TGTGCCAGCAGTGAAGGAGGGCAGGCGCGAGGTTATGGCTACACCTTC. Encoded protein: CASSEGGQARGYGYTF.

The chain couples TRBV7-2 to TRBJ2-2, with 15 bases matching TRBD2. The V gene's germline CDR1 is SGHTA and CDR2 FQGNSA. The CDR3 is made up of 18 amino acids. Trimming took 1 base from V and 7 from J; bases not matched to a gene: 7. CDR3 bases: TGTGCCAGCAGCTTAGGCGGACTAGCGGGGGGGCGTGGCGGGGAGCTGTTTTTT. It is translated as CASSLGGLAGGRGGELFF.

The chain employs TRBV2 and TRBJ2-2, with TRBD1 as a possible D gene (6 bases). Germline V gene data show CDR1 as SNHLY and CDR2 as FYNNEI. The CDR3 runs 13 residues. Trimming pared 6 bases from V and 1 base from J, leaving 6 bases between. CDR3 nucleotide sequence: TGTGCCAGCAGGGGACAGAACACCGGGGAGCTGTTTTTT. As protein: CASRGQNTGELFF. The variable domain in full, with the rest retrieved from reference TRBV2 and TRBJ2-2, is EPEVTQTPSHQVTQMGQEVILRCVPISNHLYFYWYRQILGQKVEFLVSFYNNEISEKSEIFDDQFSVERPDGSNFTLKIRSTKLEDSAMYFCASRGQNTGELFFGEGSRLTVL.

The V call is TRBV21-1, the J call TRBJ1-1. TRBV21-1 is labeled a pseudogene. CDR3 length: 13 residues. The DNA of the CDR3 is TGTGCCAGCCCGGACGGGGGGGGAACTGAAGCTTTCTTT. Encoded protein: CASPDGGGTEAFF.

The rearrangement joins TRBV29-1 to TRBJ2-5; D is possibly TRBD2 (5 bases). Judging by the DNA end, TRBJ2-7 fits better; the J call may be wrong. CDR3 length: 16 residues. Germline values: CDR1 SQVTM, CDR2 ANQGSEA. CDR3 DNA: TGCAGCGTTGAATTTCGAGGGTCGGAGTCCTCCTACGAGCAGTACTTC. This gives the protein CSVEFRGSESSYEQYF.

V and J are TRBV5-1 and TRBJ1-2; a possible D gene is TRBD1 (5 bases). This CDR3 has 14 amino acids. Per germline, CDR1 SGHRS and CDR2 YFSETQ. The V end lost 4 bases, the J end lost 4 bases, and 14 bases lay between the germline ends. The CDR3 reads CASSPSTGAYGYTF. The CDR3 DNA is TGCGCCAGCAGCCCCTCCACAGGTGCCTATGGCTACACCTTC.

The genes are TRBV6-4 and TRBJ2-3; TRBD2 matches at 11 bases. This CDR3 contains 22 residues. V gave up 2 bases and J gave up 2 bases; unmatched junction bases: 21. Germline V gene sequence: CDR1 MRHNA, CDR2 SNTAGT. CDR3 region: CASSDGIIAGGPLRQHTDTQYF. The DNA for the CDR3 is TGTGCCAGCAGTGACGGCATTATAGCGGGAGGGCCTTTAAGGCAACACACAGATACGCAGTATTTT.

The CDR3: CASSLTDQPQHF. In DNA form, the CDR3 reads TGTGCCAGCAGTTTAACGGATCAGCCCCAGCATTTT. This chain links TRBV28 with TRBJ1-5; D uncertain. Germline values: CDR1 MDHEN, CDR2 SYDVKM. Trimming stripped 2 bases from V and 5 bases from J, with 4 bases between. The CDR3 length is 12 residues.